What follows describes a single T cell receptor beta chain. Its antigen remains unidentified. These data are taken from a study of cytomegalovirus exposure and HLA in healthy donors. Study results and caveats: Previous analysis showed most TCR beta V segments were productive about 90% or about 30% of the time.

PCR amplification relied on 60 Vbeta primers (plus 13 Jbeta primers). Libraries were prepared by immunoSEQ multiplex PCR; TCRdb keeps only in-frame clonotypes and omits some of them. This table holds some 130,000 clones, approximately 83% found once. The CDR3 is 15 residues long. The V and J ends lost 3 bases and 4 bases respectively, with 15 bases between them. The germline gives CDR1 MNHEY, CDR2 SVGAGI. The origin of this receptor is a middle-aged man in good health and CMV-seronegative. Specimen: PBMCs. V gene TRBV6-5 combines with J gene TRBJ1-1; D perhaps matches TRBD1 (6 bases). The DNA of the CDR3 is TGTGCCAGCAGTTATGAGTTGCGAGGGGGCACTGAAGCTTTCTTT. Protein: CASSYELRGGTEAFF.